The 2 T cell receptor beta chains reported below all come from one sample, sequenced in a study of T cell responses to AZD1222 COVID-19 vaccine. The table came from immunoSEQ multiplex PCR; TCRdb's copy has only in-frame clones and leaves some out. The data hold under 150,000 clones, with roughly 91% observed a single time. The sequences come from peripheral blood, collected on day 0 of AZD1222 vaccination. The receptor set was obtained from an adult in good health.

The chain combines TRBV7-2 with TRBJ2-2, with 9 bases that match TRBD2. This CDR3 has 16 amino acids. Germline V gene lookup returns CDR1 SGHTA and CDR2 FQGNSA. Trimming removed 8 bases from V and 0 bases from J; junction bases left unmatched: 7. CDR3 DNA sequence: TGTGCCAGCGCCTTAGCGGGAGCGGCGAACACCGGGGAGCTGTTTTTT. It encodes CASALAGAANTGELFF.

This chain joins TRBV5-8 and TRBJ2-1, with 11 positions matching TRBD2. The CDR3 runs to 17 residues. The germline V gene has CDR1 SGHTS and CDR2 YDEGEE. Trimming took 2 bases from V and 2 from J; bases not matched to a gene: 6. CDR3 amino acids: CASSFTSGSTTYNEQFF. In nucleotides, the CDR3 is TGTGCCAGCAGCTTTACTAGCGGGAGTACGACCTACAATGAGCAGTTCTTC.